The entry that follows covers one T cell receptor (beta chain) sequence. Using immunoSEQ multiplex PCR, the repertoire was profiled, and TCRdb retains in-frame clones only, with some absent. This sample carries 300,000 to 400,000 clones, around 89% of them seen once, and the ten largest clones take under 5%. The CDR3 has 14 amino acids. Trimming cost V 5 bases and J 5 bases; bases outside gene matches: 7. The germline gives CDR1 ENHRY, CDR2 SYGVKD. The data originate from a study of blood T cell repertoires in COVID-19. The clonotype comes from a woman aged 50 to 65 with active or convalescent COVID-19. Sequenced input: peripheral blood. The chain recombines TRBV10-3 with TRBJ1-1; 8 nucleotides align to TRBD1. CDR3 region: CAISSSQGATEAFF. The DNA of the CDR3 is TGTGCCATCAGTTCCAGTCAGGGGGCAACTGAAGCTTTCTTT.